These 23 T cell receptor beta chains originate from one sample sequenced in a study of blood T cell repertoires in COVID-19. TCRdb keeps only in-frame clones here, not all; method: immunoSEQ multiplex PCR. The sample carries approximately 410,000 clones, roughly 90% recorded once. Sequencing used peripheral blood. The receptors shown here come from a woman aged 30 to 39 with active or convalescent COVID-19.

V is TRBV30 and J is TRBJ2-7; 8 nucleotides align to TRBD1. V shed 1 base and J 5 bases; nucleotides not matched to a gene: 1. Germline lookup yields CDR1 GTSNPN and CDR2 SVGIG (reference sequence). The CDR3 is 12 amino acids. The CDR3 sequence: CAWSGTGNEQYF. The DNA for the CDR3 is TGTGCCTGGAGTGGGACAGGGAACGAGCAGTACTTC.

This sequence joins TRBV3-1 (or the pseudogene TRBV3-2) and TRBJ1-2; 9 bases map to TRBD1. The germline V gene has CDR1 LGHDT and CDR2 YNNKEL (reference sequence). This CDR3 contains 15 residues. The trim removed 5 bases at V and 5 bases at J, leaving 9 bases unmatched. The CDR3 here is CASSVSSGTGYGYTF. The CDR3 DNA is TGTGCCAGCAGCGTATCCTCTGGGACAGGGTATGGCTACACCTTC.

The chain links TRBV7-9 to TRBJ2-2; D ambiguous. The germline V and J ends were trimmed by 7 bases and 6 bases, with 12 bases remaining between them. Germline-derived CDR1 and CDR2 are SEHNR and FQNEAQ (reference sequence). The CDR3 contains 13 residues. The CDR3 DNA is TGTGCCAGCACCGTCGGAGTCCCCGGGGAGCTGTTTTTT. Its translation: CASTVGVPGELFF.

The chain recombines TRBV19 with TRBJ1-3, with D possibly TRBD1 on 5 matching bases. Germline values: CDR1 LNHDA, CDR2 SQIVND (reference sequence). This CDR3 spans 15 amino acids. Between the trimmed V and J ends, which lost 5 bases and 3 bases, there was a span of 14 bases. CDR3: CASSSETAIGNTIYF. The CDR3 bases are TGTGCCAGTAGTTCCGAGACAGCGATTGGAAACACCATATATTTT.

The chain joins TRBV6-1 to TRBJ2-1, with D possibly matching TRBD2 (6 bases). The CDR3 is made up of 15 amino acids. Germline V CDR1 and CDR2: MNHNS, SASEGT. V was shortened by 2 bases and J by 9 bases, with 17 bases between the two germline ends. CDR3 sequence (DNA): TGTGCCAGCAGTGAAAAGGGACTCCCGCCCCGTGAGCAGTTCTTC. Encoded protein: CASSEKGLPPREQFF.

CDR3: CASFTPQPYGYTF. CDR3 in DNA: TGTGCCAGCTTTACCCCACAGCCCTATGGCTACACCTTC. The rearrangement links TRBV18 to TRBJ1-2, with D unclear. Per the germline V gene, CDR1 is KGHSH and CDR2 is LQKENI. V lost 7 bases, J lost 4 bases, and 13 bases lay in between. The CDR3 is made up of 13 amino acids.

The chain has TRBV23-1 and TRBJ2-3, with TRBD2 as a possible D gene (6 bases). TRBV23-1 is marked as an open reading frame, function uncertain. The length of the CDR3 is 12 residues. The V end lost 7 bases, the J end lost 5 bases, and 10 bases lay between the germline ends. As DNA, the CDR3 is TGCGCCAGCAATCGGGGGAGAGATACGCAGTATTTT. Protein sequence: CASNRGRDTQYF.

The chain employs TRBV10-3 and TRBJ1-2; no clear D. Trimming cost V 2 bases and J 0 bases, with 7 bases left between them. CDR1 and CDR2 from the germline V gene are ENHRY and SYGVKD. CDR3 size: 14 residues. The CDR3, as DNA: TGTGCCATCAGTGAGCCATACTCTAACTATGGCTACACCTTC. This gives the protein CAISEPYSNYGYTF.

The genes are TRBV14 and TRBJ1-1, with D possibly TRBD1 on 5 matching bases. V lost 3 bases and J lost 7, with 12 bases in between. CDR3 length: 13 amino acids. The germline gives CDR1 SGHDN, CDR2 FVKESK. The CDR3 is CASSHLDRDEAFF. The CDR3 region has the DNA TGTGCCAGCAGCCACCTCGACAGAGATGAAGCTTTCTTT.

The rearrangement links TRBV18 to TRBJ1-1; a weak D match, TRBD1 (6 bases). The V end lost 2 bases, the J end lost 1 base, and 14 bases lay between the germline ends. There are 16 residues in the CDR3. Germline lookup yields CDR1 KGHSH and CDR2 LQKENI. The CDR3 is CASSPNFGTPNTEAFF. CDR3 coding DNA: TGTGCCAGCTCACCAAATTTCGGGACACCGAACACTGAAGCTTTCTTT.

The chain couples TRBV5-1 to TRBJ1-1; D is unresolved. The length of the CDR3 is 13 residues. From germline, CDR1 is SGHRS and CDR2 YFSETQ. Trimming pared 0 bases from V and 3 bases from J, leaving 6 bases between. CDR3 DNA: TGCGCCAGCAGCTTGGTTGAGGACACTGAAGCTTTCTTT. This translates into CASSLVEDTEAFF.

This rearrangement joins TRBV29-1 to TRBJ1-2; 10 bases are shared with TRBD1. The CDR3 is made up of 16 amino acids. CDR1 and CDR2 from the germline V gene are SQVTM and ANQGSEA. Germline trimming cut 0 bases from V and 8 bases from J; bases unmatched to any gene: 12. Here the CDR3 DNA reads TGCAGCGTTGAAGATAACAGACAGGGGGCCTTTTACGGCTACACCTTC. This encodes CSVEDNRQGAFYGYTF.

This chain uses TRBV6-4 with TRBJ2-1; no reliable D call. Germline CDR1 is MRHNA and CDR2 is SNTAGT. V dropped 1 base and J dropped 5 bases, with 6 bases sitting between them. The CDR3 is 13 amino acids. The CDR3, as DNA: TGTGCCAGCAGTGACTTGGGCCACAATGAGCAGTTCTTC. It translates to CASSDLGHNEQFF.

This clone has a single count. CDR3 in amino acids: CASSPRTGGDVYGYTF. As DNA, the CDR3 is TGCGCCAGCAGCCCCCGGACAGGGGGCGATGTCTATGGCTACACCTTC. The V gene is TRBV4-1, the J gene TRBJ1-2, with 11 positions matching TRBD1. Germline V gene data show CDR1 as MGHRA and CDR2 as YSYEKL. V was pared by 4 bases and J by 4 bases, with 8 bases of the junction left unmatched. The CDR3 is 16 residues long.

The CDR3 DNA sequence: TGTGCCAGCAGTTATAGGGGGGGGACTGAAGCTTTCTTT. It translates to CASSYRGGTEAFF. The V and J genes are TRBV12-3 or TRBV12-4 and TRBJ1-1, with a weak D call TRBD1 (6 bases). This CDR3 comprises 13 residues. V was shortened by 4 bases and J by 5 bases, with 11 bases between the two germline ends.

Here the CDR3 DNA reads TGTGCCAGCAGTTCGGGGGGACAAAGTAGGGTCGGCTACACCTTC. Its protein product is CASSSGGQSRVGYTF. The chain couples TRBV28 to TRBJ1-2, with D possibly being TRBD1 (6 bases). Trimming shortened V by 4 bases and J by 8 bases, and 20 bases separated the two germline ends. Germline V gives CDR1 MDHEN, CDR2 SYDVKM. This CDR3 spans 15 amino acids.

V and J are TRBV5-8 and TRBJ1-1, with D perhaps TRBD1 (5 bases). Trimming pared 4 bases from V and 7 bases from J, leaving 14 bases between. CDR1 and CDR2 (germline): SGHTS, YDEGEE. The CDR3 is 13 residues long. The CDR3 sequence is CASSPLTAREAFF. As DNA, the CDR3 is TGTGCCAGCAGCCCCTTGACAGCCCGTGAAGCTTTCTTT.

The gene calls are TRBV19 and TRBJ2-1; 7 bases align to TRBD2. Germline trimming cut 2 bases from V and 8 bases from J; bases unmatched to any gene: 15. Germline-derived CDR1 and CDR2 are LNHDA and SQIVND (reference sequence). This CDR3 comprises 17 residues. The CDR3: CASSIPKRREGRDEQFF. The CDR3, as DNA: TGTGCCAGTAGTATACCTAAAAGGAGGGAGGGCCGGGATGAGCAGTTCTTC. Variable domain in full (rest from reference TRBV19 and TRBJ2-1): DGGITQSPKYLFRKEGQNVTLSCEQNLNHDAMYWYRQDPGQGLRLIYYSQIVNDFQKGDIAEGYSVSREKKESFPLTVTSAQKNPTAFYLCASSIPKRREGRDEQFFGPGTRLTVL.

This clone showed up just a few times. Additional DNA sequences in this sample encode the identical CDR3. This rearrangement joins TRBV10-3 to TRBJ2-6; D might be TRBD2 (5 bases). The CDR3 runs to 16 residues. V was shortened by 0 bases and J by 0 bases, with 6 bases between the two germline ends. CDR1 and CDR2 (germline): ENHRY, SYGVKD. Here the CDR3 reads CAISESRDSGANVLTF. The CDR3 DNA is TGTGCCATCAGTGAGTCGAGGGACTCTGGGGCCAACGTCCTGACTTTC.

This chain links TRBV12-3 or TRBV12-4 with TRBJ1-5, with a possible D match to TRBD1 (5 bases). The CDR3 runs 13 residues. Trimming left V 6 bases short and J 3 bases short, with 9 bases between. CDR3 in amino acids: CASSLTANQPQHF. The CDR3 DNA sequence: TGTGCCAGCAGCCTGACAGCCAATCAGCCCCAGCATTTT.

V usage is TRBV5-1 and J usage is TRBJ2-7, with 8 bases aligning to TRBD1. The V segment lost 1 base and the J segment 6 bases; nucleotides outside the gene matches: 6. CDR1 and CDR2 from the germline V gene are SGHRS and YFSETQ. This CDR3 is built from 14 residues. The CDR3 DNA is TGCGCCAGCAGCTTGCTGGACAGGGTGCCCGAGCAGTACTTC. Translated: CASSLLDRVPEQYF.

This chain joins TRBV10-1 and TRBJ1-2; D gene unclear. Germline V lookup: CDR1 WNHNN, CDR2 SYGVQD (reference sequence). The ends were cut back, 3 bases at V and 0 bases at J, with 5 bases in the middle. The CDR3 length is 13 residues. The CDR3 DNA is TGCGCCAGCAGTGACCGTCCTAACTATGGCTACACCTTC. As protein: CASSDRPNYGYTF.

This chain connects TRBV5-6 to TRBJ2-3; the match to TRBD2 covers 8 bases. The J segment lost 2 bases and the V segment lost 1 base, leaving 6 bases of the junction unmatched. Germline CDR1 SGHDT, CDR2 YYEEEE. The CDR3 loop spans 16 amino acids. DNA for the CDR3: TGTGCCAGCAGCTTGTTGGGGCGGGGGGCCACAGATACGCAGTATTTT. Translated, it gives CASSLLGRGATDTQYF.